Shown below are 31 T cell receptor beta chains from a single sample sequenced in a study of shared clonotypes between healthy human individuals. CD45RO-negative CD8 cells positively selected for CCR7 made up the naive population, which excluded terminally differentiated effector memory CD45RA+ cells. Data came from immunoSEQ multiplex PCR; TCRdb stores just in-frame clones and leaves some out. Among about 700,000 clones listed, about 91% were seen once. The material sequenced was naive CD8+ T cells sorted from blood. All receptors derive from a man aged 25 to 45 in good health.

The rearrangement uses TRBV27 and TRBJ2-1, with D unclear. CDR1 and CDR2 (germline): MNHEY, SMNVEV (reference sequence). The germline V and J ends were trimmed by 8 bases and 9 bases, with 14 bases remaining between them. This CDR3 spans 12 amino acids. In nucleotides, the CDR3 is TGTGCCAGCGCCCCGCCCGGGTTTGAGCAGTTCTTC. It translates to CASAPPGFEQFF.

In this sample, this clone turned up once. This chain's CDR3 is CASSSSMGPGDKETQYF. CDR3 DNA: TGTGCCAGCAGCTCGTCTATGGGGCCGGGGGATAAAGAGACCCAGTACTTC. The chain combines TRBV7-9 with TRBJ2-5; possible D gene TRBD2, 6 bases. CDR1 is SEHNR and CDR2 is FQNEAQ in the germline V gene (reference sequence). V dropped 4 bases and J dropped 3 bases, with 21 bases sitting between them. The CDR3 is made up of 17 amino acids.

About this clone itself: The sample carries other DNA sequences with the same CDR3. J is TRBJ2-2 and V is TRBV7-9; D is ambiguous. Germline CDR1 reads SEHNR; CDR2 reads FQNEAQ (reference sequence). The CDR3 totals 13 residues. Between the trimmed V and J ends, which lost 0 bases and 4 bases, there was a span of 3 bases. The CDR3 here is CASSLAGTGELFF. CDR3 in DNA: TGTGCCAGCAGCTTAGCCGGCACCGGGGAGCTGTTTTTT.

The V gene is TRBV21-1, the J gene TRBJ2-4; TRBD2, as called in the table, went unchecked against the DNA. TRBV21-1 is marked as a pseudogene. This CDR3 spans 20 amino acids. The CDR3 sequence is CASSKVGREDLGEAKNIQYF. CDR3 DNA: TGTGCCAGCAGCAAAGTCGGGCGGGAGGATCTAGGGGAAGCCAAAAACATTCAGTACTTC.

This sequence joins TRBV13 and TRBJ1-3; a possible D gene is TRBD1 (6 bases). CDR1 and CDR2 (germline): PRHDT, FYEKMQ (reference sequence). The CDR3 runs to 15 residues. The V end lost 0 bases, the J end lost 3 bases, and 9 bases lay between the germline ends. CDR3 DNA sequence: TGTGCCAGCAGCTTAGGACAGGGCGGTGGAAACACCATATATTTT. Its translation: CASSLGQGGGNTIYF. Complete variable domain (other parts from reference TRBV13 and TRBJ1-3): AAGVIQSPRHLIKEKRETATLKCYPIPRHDTVYWYQQGPGQDPQFLISFYEKMQSDKGSIPDRFSAQQFSDYHSELNMSSLELGDSALYFCASSLGQGGGNTIYFGEGSWLTVV.

The chain couples TRBV11-2 to TRBJ2-5, with 9 bases matching TRBD1. After removal of 2 bases from V and 4 bases from J, the junction contained 5 bases not matched to a gene. This CDR3 is 15 amino acids long. Germline assignment: CDR1 SGHAT and CDR2 FQNNGV. CDR3: CASSLTGTGTETQYF. In DNA, the CDR3 is TGTGCCAGCAGCTTAACCGGGACAGGGACAGAGACCCAGTACTTC.

The chain has TRBV2 and TRBJ2-3; D unresolved. This CDR3 spans 11 amino acids. The V gene's germline CDR1 is SNHLY and CDR2 FYNNEI. Deletions cut 4 bases from V and 3 bases from J, with 2 bases between. Here the CDR3 DNA reads TGTGCCAGCAGTGTAACAGATACGCAGTATTTT. It translates to CASSVTDTQYF.

V gene TRBV27 combines with J gene TRBJ1-2, with D possibly matching TRBD1 (5 bases). The CDR3 length is 15 residues. Trimming removed 2 bases from V and 4 bases from J, with 14 bases in between. Germline CDR1 and CDR2: MNHEY and SMNVEV (reference sequence). Here the CDR3 reads CASSLTPGGGYGYTF. The DNA for the CDR3 is TGTGCCAGCAGTTTAACCCCCGGCGGGGGCTATGGCTACACCTTC.

The chain links TRBV28 to TRBJ2-2, with a tentative D call TRBD1 (5 bases). Per the germline V gene, CDR1 is MDHEN and CDR2 is SYDVKM. The V and J ends lost 1 base and 6 bases respectively, with 9 bases between them. The CDR3 is made up of 14 amino acids. The CDR3, as DNA: TGTGCCAGCAGTTTATATCAGGGCGCCGGGGAGCTGTTTTTT. Its translation: CASSLYQGAGELFF.

The chain carries TRBV10-3 and TRBJ2-3; 11 bases agree with TRBD2. J was trimmed by 14 bases and V by 4 bases; bases with no gene match: 17. CDR1 is ENHRY and CDR2 is SYGVKD in the germline V gene. The CDR3 is 16 amino acids. The DNA of the CDR3 is TGTGCCATCAGTGGGGGGACTAGCGGTCCCACAGATACGGGGTATTTT. Protein: CAISGGTSGPTDTGYF.

The chain is built from TRBV4-1 and TRBJ1-1, with unresolved D. V lost 2 bases to trimming and J lost 0 bases, with 22 bases between them. Germline V gene data show CDR1 as MGHRA and CDR2 as YSYEKL. This CDR3 spans 19 amino acids. CDR3 sequence: CASSQQPLGGGDLNTEAFF. The DNA for the CDR3 is TGCGCCAGCAGCCAACAACCCTTAGGCGGCGGCGACTTGAACACTGAAGCTTTCTTT.

The V and J genes are TRBV7-3 and TRBJ2-3; a possible D gene is TRBD2 (5 bases). The CDR3 is 14 residues long. Trimming left V 5 bases short and J 0 bases short, with 9 bases between. Germline V gene sequence: CDR1 SGHTA, CDR2 FQGTGA. The CDR3 nucleotides are TGTGCCAGCAGCCCGGGCGGGAGCACAGATACGCAGTATTTT. Encoded protein: CASSPGGSTDTQYF.

The rearrangement uses TRBV19 and TRBJ2-1; tentative D call: TRBD1 (5 bases). Trimming shortened V by 9 bases and J by 6 bases, and 15 bases separated the two germline ends. The length of the CDR3 is 13 residues. Germline-derived CDR1 and CDR2 are LNHDA and SQIVND (reference sequence). DNA for the CDR3: TGTGCCAGCCAGGGTCGGACAATCAATGAGCAGTTCTTC. This translates into CASQGRTINEQFF.

The gene calls are TRBV30 and TRBJ1-2; no firm D call. The CDR3 length is 12 residues. The V and J ends lost 0 bases and 5 bases respectively, with 7 bases between them. Per the germline V gene, CDR1 is GTSNPN and CDR2 is SVGIG (reference sequence). CDR3 sequence: CAWSVQSYGYTF. CDR3 DNA: TGTGCCTGGAGTGTACAGTCTTATGGCTACACCTTC.

The table lists this clone with a count of one. V usage is TRBV30 and J usage is TRBJ2-7; 8 bases are a match to TRBD2. CDR3 length: 15 amino acids. CDR1 and CDR2 from the germline V gene are GTSNPN and SVGIG (reference sequence). The V gene end was trimmed by 3 bases and the J gene end by 4 bases; junction bases not matched to a gene: 11. CDR3 sequence reads: CAWSIRGGIGYEQYF. In nucleotides, the CDR3 is TGTGCCTGGAGCATCCGGGGGGGCATTGGGTACGAGCAGTACTTC.

The V and J genes are TRBV7-9 and TRBJ2-1; the match to TRBD1 covers 7 bases. From germline, CDR1 is SEHNR and CDR2 FQNEAQ (reference sequence). The CDR3 extends over 15 amino acids. With 2 bases clipped from V and 1 base from J, the junction kept 2 bases outside the gene matches. The CDR3 loop reads CASSLRDRSYNEQFF. CDR3 in DNA: TGTGCCAGCAGCTTAAGGGACAGATCCTACAATGAGCAGTTCTTC.

The chain combines TRBV10-3 with TRBJ1-3, with D unclear. V lost 8 bases to trimming and J lost 9 bases, with 14 bases between them. Germline lookup yields CDR1 ENHRY and CDR2 SYGVKD. The CDR3 covers 12 residues. The DNA for the CDR3 is TGTGCCATCGGGCGCGATTTAGGCACCATATATTTT. The encoded protein is CAIGRDLGTIYF.

The gene calls are TRBV11-3 and TRBJ2-2; TRBD2 matches 7 bases. Germline CDR1 is SGHNT and CDR2 is YENEEA. The CDR3 sequence is 16 residues long. Losses at the gene ends were 5 bases for V and 6 bases for J; bases not matched to a gene: 12. This CDR3 reads CASSPYGAGRPGELFF. The CDR3 DNA follows: TGTGCCAGCAGCCCATATGGAGCGGGGAGACCCGGGGAGCTGTTTTTT.

The chain couples TRBV11-2 to TRBJ2-1, with 12 bases lining up with TRBD2. The germline gives CDR1 SGHAT, CDR2 FQNNGV. V lost 0 bases, J lost 8 bases, and 5 bases stayed unmatched. This CDR3 is built from 16 residues. The CDR3 here is CASSLELAGGQDEQFF. The CDR3 region has the DNA TGTGCCAGCAGCTTAGAACTAGCGGGAGGCCAAGATGAGCAGTTCTTC. Complete variable domain (other parts from reference TRBV11-2 and TRBJ2-1): EAGVAQSPRYKIIEKRQSVAFWCNPISGHATLYWYQQILGQGPKLLIQFQNNGVVDDSQLPKDRFSAERLKGVDSTLKIQPAKLEDSAVYLCASSLELAGGQDEQFFGPGTRLTVL.

The gene calls are TRBV5-5 and TRBJ2-5, with TRBD2 matching over 9 bases. The CDR3 is made up of 16 amino acids. The germline gives CDR1 SGHKS, CDR2 YYEKEE (reference sequence). Trimming took 4 bases from V and 5 from J; bases not matched to a gene: 12. Written as DNA, the CDR3 is TGTGCCAGCAGCCTGGGACTAGCTGGTTCGCTGGAGACCCAGTACTTC. Translating it yields CASSLGLAGSLETQYF.

The CDR3 DNA follows: TGCGCCAGCAGTGAAGGACTAGCGGGGGAGCAGTACTTC. Translated, it gives CASSEGLAGEQYF. The J gene is TRBJ2-7, the V gene TRBV10-1; 12 bases are shared with TRBD2. Per the germline V gene, CDR1 is WNHNN and CDR2 is SYGVQD (reference sequence). J was trimmed by 7 bases and V by 3 bases; bases with no gene match: 1. This CDR3 is built from 13 residues.

This clone was recorded only once. V and J are TRBV18 and TRBJ2-1; D unresolved. The germline CDR1 and CDR2 sequences are KGHSH and LQKENI. This CDR3 is 17 amino acids long. V was shortened by 2 bases and J by 0 bases, with 14 bases between the two germline ends. The CDR3 DNA sequence: TGTGCCAGCTCACCAAAACCTGGGTGGAGCTCCTACAATGAGCAGTTCTTC. It translates to CASSPKPGWSSYNEQFF.

J is TRBJ2-1 and V is TRBV29-1; 10 bases are a match to TRBD2. The CDR3 spans 14 residues. Germline lookup yields CDR1 SQVTM and CDR2 ANQGSEA. Trimming took 7 bases from V and 7 from J; bases not matched to a gene: 10. The CDR3 sequence is CSATLAGVENEQFF. For the CDR3, the DNA is TGCAGCGCCACCCTAGCGGGAGTTGAGAATGAGCAGTTCTTC.

This clone was detected a few times. This chain uses TRBV28 with TRBJ2-7, with TRBD2 matching 11 bases. Per the germline V gene, CDR1 is MDHEN and CDR2 is SYDVKM. The length of the CDR3 is 13 residues. The junction had 5 bases not matched to a gene; V was cut back by 9 bases and J by 4 bases. The CDR3 DNA is TGTGCCAGTGAGACTAGCGGGAAGTACGAGCAGTACTTC. Translation: CASETSGKYEQYF.

The rearrangement uses TRBV25-1 and TRBJ1-2; D unresolved. Between the trimmed V and J ends, which lost 2 bases and 4 bases, there was a span of 11 bases. The CDR3 has 14 residues. Germline lookup yields CDR1 MGHDK and CDR2 SYGVNS. The CDR3 sequence: CASSESGQVYGYTF. The CDR3 coding sequence is TGTGCCAGCAGTGAAAGCGGGCAAGTCTATGGCTACACCTTC.

In this sample, this clone turned up a few times. The chain joins TRBV6-5 to TRBJ2-7, with D perhaps matching TRBD1 (5 bases). The CDR3 length is 14 residues. Between the trimmed V and J ends, which lost 2 bases and 2 bases, there was a span of 10 bases. The germline CDR1 and CDR2 sequences are MNHEY and SVGAGI. CDR3 DNA: TGTGCCAGCAGTTACGACAGCATGACCTACGAGCAGTACTTC. It translates to CASSYDSMTYEQYF.

The chain carries TRBV5-1 and TRBJ1-4, with 7 bases that match TRBD1. Germline CDR1 SGHRS, CDR2 YFSETQ. J gave up 4 bases and V 4 bases, and 7 bases lay outside the gene matches. There are 15 residues in the CDR3. CDR3 bases: TGCGCCAGCAGCCCTTGGGACAGCGTTAATGAAAAACTGTTTTTT. This translates into CASSPWDSVNEKLFF.

The chain links TRBV7-6 to TRBJ2-2; 7 positions agree with TRBD2. V lost 4 bases to trimming and J lost 4 bases; unmatched junction nucleotides: 6. This CDR3 has 15 amino acids. Per the germline V gene, CDR1 is SGHVS and CDR2 is FNYEAQ. In DNA, the CDR3 is TGTGCCAGCAGCTGGGGGGGACTTTCCACCGGGGAGCTGTTTTTT. Its translation: CASSWGGLSTGELFF.

V usage is TRBV19 and J usage is TRBJ2-7; 8 bases line up with TRBD1. CDR3 length: 13 residues. V lost 7 bases and J lost 3; bases outside the gene matches: 5. The V gene's germline CDR1 is LNHDA and CDR2 SQIVND (reference sequence). CDR3 amino acids: CASKADRGYEQYF. As DNA, the CDR3 is TGTGCCAGTAAAGCCGACAGGGGCTACGAGCAGTACTTC.

The chain carries TRBV28 and TRBJ2-7, with TRBD1 identical over 7 bases. The V and J ends lost 3 bases and 3 bases, in that order; junction bases with no gene match: 5. The V gene's germline CDR1 is MDHEN and CDR2 SYDVKM. The CDR3 length is 14 residues. CDR3 coding DNA: TGTGCCAGCAGTTTTAGGGACAGCCTCTACGAGCAGTACTTC. Translation gives CASSFRDSLYEQYF.

The genes are TRBV27 and TRBJ2-1, with 12 positions matching TRBD2. From germline, CDR1 is MNHEY and CDR2 SMNVEV (reference sequence). This CDR3 spans 14 amino acids. V lost 8 bases and J lost 4; bases outside the gene matches: 3. The CDR3 loop reads CASQGLAGYNEQFF. The CDR3 nucleotides are TGTGCCAGCCAAGGACTAGCGGGGTACAATGAGCAGTTCTTC.